This TCR beta chain appears in the sequencing data of a study of glioma-infiltrating T cells after dendritic cell vaccination. Study-wide context: At biweekly intervals, patients got three intradermal dendritic cell vaccine injections.

This CDR3 comprises 14 residues. The germline gives CDR1 SGHRS, CDR2 YFSETQ. The V and J ends lost 4 bases and 2 bases, in that order; junction bases with no gene match: 4. Fresh-frozen tumor tissue and more than two years of survival data were available for all. Assay used: immunoSEQ multiplex PCR; TCRdb lists only in-frame clones, some missing. The sample yields 80,000 to 95,000 clones, around 85% seen once. The sample in question was blood, obtained before dendritic cell vaccination. The V gene is TRBV5-1, the J gene TRBJ2-7; 9 positions agree with TRBD1. This TCR was sampled from a human donor with glioblastoma. The CDR3 bases are TGCGCCAGCAGCAGTAGGGACAGGGCCTACGAGCAGTACTTC. This codes for CASSSRDRAYEQYF.